The 30 T cell receptor beta chains below come from one sample, sequenced in a study of shared clonotypes between healthy human individuals. Method: immunoSEQ multiplex PCR; TCRdb's copy keeps in-frame clones and lacks some. Of about 1.1 million clones in the sample, about four fifths were seen once. The specimen sequenced was memory CD4+ T cells from PBMCs. The subset: CD45RA-negative fraction. The source is a man younger than 35 in good health. Some clones in this sample may be carry-over from other donors' samples.

The table lists this clone with a few counts. This chain uses TRBV15 with TRBJ1-2, with D possibly matching TRBD1 (5 bases). CDR3 length equals 18 residues. With 1 base removed from V and 0 bases from J, the gap between germline ends came to 18 bases. Germline V gene lookup returns CDR1 LNHNV and CDR2 YYDKDF (reference sequence). The CDR3 bases are TGTGCCACCAGCAGAGTCCCCTCGGGGACCGACGCTAACTATGGCTACACCTTC. The encoded protein is CATSRVPSGTDANYGYTF.

The chain has TRBV2 and TRBJ2-5; the D call may be TRBD1 or TRBD2 (6 bases each). CDR1 and CDR2 (germline): SNHLY, FYNNEI. This CDR3 region has 12 residues. V lost 2 bases and J lost 9, with 10 bases in between. The CDR3 sequence is CASSERRGAQYF. CDR3 in DNA: TGTGCCAGCAGTGAAAGGAGGGGGGCCCAGTACTTC.

The rearrangement links TRBV7-2 to TRBJ2-7, with 9 nucleotides matching TRBD2. The CDR3 is 16 residues long. The ends lost 1 base at V and 3 bases at J; junction bases unmatched: 7. Germline CDR1 reads SGHTA; CDR2 reads FQGNSA. The CDR3 sequence: CASSLVRSSGNYEQYF. The CDR3 nucleotides are TGTGCCAGCAGCTTAGTGAGATCTAGCGGGAACTACGAGCAGTACTTC.

This CDR3 reads CASSLDSGIYGYTF. The CDR3 DNA is TGTGCCAGCAGCTTAGACTCAGGAATCTATGGCTACACCTTC. The chain has TRBV7-2 and TRBJ1-2; D not certain. The CDR3 consists of 14 residues. V was trimmed by 1 base and J by 4 bases, leaving 10 bases between them. CDR1 and CDR2 from the germline V gene are SGHTA and FQGNSA.

This clone was seen more than once but under ten times. J is TRBJ2-3 and V is TRBV2; D may be TRBD1 (6 bases). CDR3 length: 16 residues. From germline, CDR1 is SNHLY and CDR2 FYNNEI. With 2 bases removed from V and 3 bases from J, the gap between germline ends came to 15 bases. The DNA of the CDR3 is TGTGCCAGCAGTGAATCGACAGGCGAGCGGACAGATACGCAGTATTTT. This codes for CASSESTGERTDTQYF. Supplemented by reference TRBV2 and TRBJ2-3, the full variable domain reads EPEVTQTPSHQVTQMGQEVILRCVPISNHLYFYWYRQILGQKVEFLVSFYNNEISEKSEIFDDQFSVERPDGSNFTLKIRSTKLEDSAMYFCASSESTGERTDTQYFGPGTRLTVL.

The J gene is TRBJ2-5, the V gene TRBV7-2, with D possibly TRBD2 on 5 matching bases. V lost 2 bases, J lost 10 bases, and 14 bases lay in between. CDR3 length: 13 residues. CDR1 SGHTA and CDR2 FQGNSA come from the germline V gene. The CDR3 DNA follows: TGTGCCAGCAGCTTACCCCCCCATGGGAGCCAGTACTTC. Amino acid sequence: CASSLPPHGSQYF.

The J gene is TRBJ1-5, the V gene TRBV4-2; no definite D call. From germline, CDR1 is LGHNA and CDR2 YNFKEQ. This CDR3 is 14 amino acids long. Trimming shortened V by 3 bases and J by 4 bases, and 10 bases separated the two germline ends. The CDR3 sequence: CASSQQVGNQPQHF. CDR3 coding DNA: TGTGCCAGCAGCCAGCAGGTGGGTAATCAGCCCCAGCATTTT.

A few counts support this clone. The CDR3 DNA reads as TGTGCCAGTAGTGCCCTTGGCAGGGAAACAGAGACCCAGTACTTC. Translating it yields CASSALGRETETQYF. The chain uses TRBV19 and TRBJ2-5, with D possibly matching TRBD1 (5 bases). The CDR3 is 15 amino acids. Germline lookup yields CDR1 LNHDA and CDR2 SQIVND (reference sequence). The V and J ends lost 5 bases and 4 bases respectively, with 17 bases between them.

The V and J genes are TRBV6-6 and TRBJ2-1, with D uncertain. Per germline, CDR1 MNHNY and CDR2 SVGAGI (reference sequence). The CDR3 is 15 residues long. The V gene lost 11 bases and the J gene lost 0 bases, with 17 bases spanning the gap. DNA of the CDR3: TGTGCCGGAGCGAGTAGGATCAGCTCCTACAATGAGCAGTTCTTC. Encoded protein: CAGASRISSYNEQFF.

The rearrangement uses TRBV4-1 and TRBJ1-1; D ambiguous. V was trimmed by 0 bases and J by 2 bases, leaving 13 bases between them. The germline gives CDR1 MGHRA, CDR2 YSYEKL. The CDR3 consists of 16 residues. This chain's CDR3 is CASSQETARFNTEAFF. The CDR3 nucleotides are TGCGCCAGCAGCCAAGAAACCGCAAGGTTTAACACTGAAGCTTTCTTT.

The rearrangement uses TRBV5-1 and TRBJ1-1; D gene ambiguous. The CDR3 spans 16 residues. V was pared by 4 bases and J by 0 bases, with 16 bases between. CDR1 SGHRS and CDR2 YFSETQ come from the germline V gene. The DNA of the CDR3 is TGCGCCAGCAGCACCCAACCGACAAGCATGAACACTGAAGCTTTCTTT. It yields the protein CASSTQPTSMNTEAFF.

The chain is built from TRBV2 and TRBJ1-3, with D hard to call. Per germline, CDR1 SNHLY and CDR2 FYNNEI. CDR3 length: 14 amino acids. The V and J ends lost 7 bases and 0 bases respectively, with 10 bases between them. The CDR3 coding sequence is TGTGCCAGCAAGCGGGCAGTCTCTGGAAACACCATATATTTT. This sequence encodes CASKRAVSGNTIYF.

The J gene is TRBJ2-5, the V gene TRBV19; 9 nucleotides align to TRBD1. Germline values: CDR1 LNHDA, CDR2 SQIVND (reference sequence). After removal of 5 bases from V and 3 bases from J, the junction contained 7 bases not matched to a gene. The length of the CDR3 is 15 residues. DNA of the CDR3: TGTGCCAGTAGTGCTGGACAGGGGAGGGAAGAGACCCAGTACTTC. Encoded protein: CASSAGQGREETQYF.

The J gene is TRBJ1-1, the V gene TRBV28, with a possible D match to TRBD1 (5 bases). The CDR3 is made up of 11 amino acids. Trimming shortened V by 6 bases and J by 10 bases, and 12 bases separated the two germline ends. CDR1 and CDR2 from the germline V gene are MDHEN and SYDVKM. CDR3 sequence (DNA): TGTGCCAGCAGGGGGGGAGAAGGAGCTTTCTTT. Translated, it gives CASRGGEGAFF.

V is TRBV5-1 and J is TRBJ1-1; 7 nucleotides line up with TRBD1. The CDR3 has 16 amino acids. The J segment lost 1 base and the V segment lost 4 bases, leaving 10 bases of the junction unmatched. Germline V lookup: CDR1 SGHRS, CDR2 YFSETQ. The CDR3 DNA sequence: TGCGCCAGCAGCAATAACCCGACAGGGAAGAACACTGAAGCTTTCTTT. The encoded protein is CASSNNPTGKNTEAFF.

This clone has only one observation. The chain joins TRBV6-6 to TRBJ1-4; D not resolved. CDR3 length: 11 amino acids. Germline CDR1 is MNHNY and CDR2 is SVGAGI (reference sequence). V was shortened by 5 bases and J by 8 bases, with 6 bases between the two germline ends. CDR3 coding DNA: TGTGCCAGCAGTCCGGGGGAAAAACTGTTTTTT. Encoded protein: CASSPGEKLFF.

The genes are TRBV2 and TRBJ2-1; no definite D call. The germline V and J ends were trimmed by 4 bases and 4 bases, with 17 bases remaining between them. Germline assignment: CDR1 SNHLY and CDR2 FYNNEI. The CDR3 loop spans 16 amino acids. CDR3 nucleotide sequence: TGTGCCAGCAGTGCTAGGTGGCTAGACCTATACAATGAGCAGTTCTTC. Its translation: CASSARWLDLYNEQFF. Together with reference TRBV2 and TRBJ2-1, the CDR3 gives the full variable domain: EPEVTQTPSHQVTQMGQEVILRCVPISNHLYFYWYRQILGQKVEFLVSFYNNEISEKSEIFDDQFSVERPDGSNFTLKIRSTKLEDSAMYFCASSARWLDLYNEQFFGPGTRLTVL.

This clone was picked up many times. The chain joins TRBV11-1 to TRBJ2-5, with 15 bases aligning to TRBD2. V gave up 5 bases and J gave up 3 bases; unmatched junction bases: 4. Germline-derived CDR1 and CDR2 are SGHAT and FQDESV (reference sequence). CDR3 length: 16 amino acids. In DNA, the CDR3 is TGTGCCAGCAGCCTCTGGACTAGCGGGAGGGAAGAGACCCAGTACTTC. It translates to CASSLWTSGREETQYF.

The V gene is TRBV10-3, the J gene TRBJ2-1, with TRBD2 identical over 11 bases. V gave up 10 bases and J gave up 4 bases; unmatched junction bases: 6. This CDR3 spans 14 amino acids. CDR1 is ENHRY and CDR2 is SYGVKD in the germline V gene. CDR3 nucleotide sequence: TGTGCCACCGGGGGACTAGCGGATTACAATGAGCAGTTCTTC. It encodes CATGGLADYNEQFF.

The chain joins TRBV12-5 to TRBJ2-3, with D perhaps assigned TRBD1 or TRBD2 (6 bases each). Trimming removed 3 bases at V and 3 bases at J, with 13 bases between. CDR3 size: 15 residues. Germline V gene sequence: CDR1 LGHNT, CDR2 FRNRAP. The CDR3 loop reads CASGFGKGGTDTQYF. As DNA, the CDR3 is TGTGCTAGTGGTTTCGGTAAAGGGGGGACAGATACGCAGTATTTT. The full variable domain, completed using reference TRBV12-5 and TRBJ2-3, is DARVTQTPRHKVTEMGQEVTMRCQPILGHNTVFWYRQTMMQGLELLAYFRNRAPLDDSGMPKDRFSAEMPDATLATLKIQPSEPRDSAVYFCASGFGKGGTDTQYFGPGTRLTVL.

V and J are TRBV11-2 and TRBJ1-1, with no clear D. This CDR3 comprises 15 residues. V was trimmed by 5 bases and J by 7 bases, leaving 20 bases between them. Germline V CDR1 and CDR2: SGHAT, FQNNGV. In DNA, the CDR3 is TGTGCCAGCAGCGATATTATTTCCCGGCGAGGTGAAGCTTTCTTT. This codes for CASSDIISRRGEAFF.

This chain joins TRBV6-5 and TRBJ1-2; tentative D call: TRBD1 (5 bases). The CDR3 contains 13 residues. V lost 6 bases to trimming and J lost 5 bases, with 13 bases between them. Germline lookup yields CDR1 MNHEY and CDR2 SVGAGI. CDR3 coding DNA: TGTGCCAGCAGGGCGACAGTCGGGTATGGCTACACCTTC. Translation: CASRATVGYGYTF.

V usage is TRBV5-4 and J usage is TRBJ2-7; 8 bases fit TRBD2. With V trimmed by 0 bases and J by 2 bases, 4 bases remained unmatched. Germline lookup yields CDR1 SGHNT and CDR2 YYREEE (reference sequence). This CDR3 contains 15 residues. The CDR3 protein is CASSLDTSGPYEQYF. The CDR3 DNA follows: TGTGCCAGCAGCTTGGATACTAGCGGTCCCTACGAGCAGTACTTC.

V and J are TRBV28 and TRBJ2-1, with 9 bases that match TRBD2. CDR3 size: 15 residues. Germline V CDR1 and CDR2: MDHEN, SYDVKM. J was trimmed by 9 bases and V by 6 bases; bases with no gene match: 12. In DNA, the CDR3 is TGTGCCAGCAGCAAGGGACTAGCCATGCCGGCTGAGCAGTTCTTC. Translating it yields CASSKGLAMPAEQFF.

The chain is built from TRBV6-1 and TRBJ2-1; the match to TRBD1 covers 7 bases. The V and J ends lost 6 bases and 5 bases, in that order; junction bases with no gene match: 7. CDR3 length: 14 residues. CDR1 is MNHNS, CDR2 SASEGT, per germline. This chain's CDR3 is CASRTGLPHNEQFF. The CDR3 DNA sequence: TGTGCCAGCAGGACAGGGCTTCCCCACAATGAGCAGTTCTTC.

The chain combines TRBV7-3 with TRBJ2-1, with 12 bases that match TRBD2. Trimming took 4 bases from V and 12 from J; bases not matched to a gene: 7. Germline V gene lookup returns CDR1 SGHTA and CDR2 FQGTGA. CDR3 length equals 14 residues. The CDR3 reads CASSSGLAGYGQFF. The CDR3 coding sequence is TGTGCCAGCAGCTCCGGACTAGCGGGATACGGGCAGTTCTTC.

The chain carries TRBV30 and TRBJ2-1, with TRBD2 matching 10 bases. Germline CDR1 reads GTSNPN; CDR2 reads SVGIG (reference sequence). Trimming at V came to 4 bases and at J to 6 bases, leaving 6 bases not matched to a gene. This CDR3 has 14 amino acids. CDR3 DNA: TGTGCCTGGACCCCACTAGCGGGGAGCAATGAGCAGTTCTTC. This sequence encodes CAWTPLAGSNEQFF.

V gene TRBV19 combines with J gene TRBJ2-2; D gene uncertain. Germline V gene data show CDR1 as LNHDA and CDR2 as SQIVND (reference sequence). V shed 3 bases and J shed 6 bases, with 11 bases lying between them. This CDR3 has 14 amino acids. In DNA form, the CDR3 reads TGTGCCAGTAGTATCCCTCACAGTCCCGGGGAGCTGTTTTTT. It is translated as CASSIPHSPGELFF.

To note about this clone: This same CDR3 is encoded by further DNA sequences in the sample. The chain combines TRBV19 with TRBJ1-5; 11 positions agree with TRBD1. V was clipped by 5 bases and J by 6 bases; unmatched bases: 3. The CDR3 has 14 residues. CDR1 is LNHDA, CDR2 SQIVND, per germline (reference sequence). The CDR3 DNA reads TGTGCCAGTAGTCGGGACAGGGGGGGTCAGCCCCAGCATTTT. Its protein is CASSRDRGGQPQHF.

This clone was counted between two and nine times. The gene calls are TRBV28 and TRBJ1-5; 10 nucleotides match TRBD1. The germline V gene has CDR1 MDHEN and CDR2 SYDVKM. The length of the CDR3 is 16 residues. V lost 8 bases, J lost 7 bases, and 14 bases stayed unmatched. CDR3 sequence (DNA): TGTGCCAGCTGTATCGGACGGGACAGGGGTCGACAGCCCCAGCATTTT. Its protein is CASCIGRDRGRQPQHF.